This record covers a single TCR beta chain. The record originates from a study of blood T cell repertoires in COVID-19. Clones were sequenced by immunoSEQ multiplex PCR, and TCRdb holds only the in-frame ones, with some missing. The sample includes about 140,000 clones, about 80% of them seen just once. The CDR3 is 16 amino acids. The J segment lost 0 bases and the V segment lost 4 bases, leaving 7 bases of the junction unmatched. CDR1 is SGHRS, CDR2 YFSETQ, per germline. This TCR derives from a woman aged 80 or older in a cohort sampled during active or convalescent COVID-19. The chain is built from TRBV5-1 and TRBJ2-1, with 7 bases fitting TRBD1. The sequenced sample consisted of peripheral blood. CDR3: CASSPNTGASYNEQFF. Written as DNA, the CDR3 is TGCGCCAGCAGCCCTAACACAGGGGCCTCCTACAATGAGCAGTTCTTC. Together with reference TRBV5-1 and TRBJ2-1, the CDR3 gives the full variable domain: KAGVTQTPRYLIKTRGQQVTLSCSPISGHRSVSWYQQTPGQGLQFLFEYFSETQRNKGNFPGRFSGRQFSNSRSEMNVSTLELGDSALYLCASSPNTGASYNEQFFGPGTRLTVL.